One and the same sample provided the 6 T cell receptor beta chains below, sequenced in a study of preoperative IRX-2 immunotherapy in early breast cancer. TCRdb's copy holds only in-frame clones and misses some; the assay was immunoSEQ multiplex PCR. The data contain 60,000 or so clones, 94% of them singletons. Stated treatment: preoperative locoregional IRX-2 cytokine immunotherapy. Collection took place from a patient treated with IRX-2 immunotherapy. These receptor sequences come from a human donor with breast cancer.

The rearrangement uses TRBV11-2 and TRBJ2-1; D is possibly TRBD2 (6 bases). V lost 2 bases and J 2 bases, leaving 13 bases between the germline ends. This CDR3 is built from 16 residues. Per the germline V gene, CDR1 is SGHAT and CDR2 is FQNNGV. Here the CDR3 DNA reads TGTGCCAGCAGCTTAAGGGGCGCGGGACCCTACAATGAGCAGTTCTTC. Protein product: CASSLRGAGPYNEQFF.

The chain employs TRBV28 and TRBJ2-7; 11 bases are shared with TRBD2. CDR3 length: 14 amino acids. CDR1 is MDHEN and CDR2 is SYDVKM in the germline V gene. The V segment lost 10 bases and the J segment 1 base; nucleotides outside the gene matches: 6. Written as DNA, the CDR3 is TGTGCCACCATAACTAGCGGGAGTTCCTACGAGCAGTACTTC. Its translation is CATITSGSSYEQYF.

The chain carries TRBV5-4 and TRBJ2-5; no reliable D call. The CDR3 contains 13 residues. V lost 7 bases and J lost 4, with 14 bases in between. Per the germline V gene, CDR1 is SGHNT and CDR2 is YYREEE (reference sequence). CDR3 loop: CASSRTLGETQYF. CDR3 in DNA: TGTGCCAGCTCACGTACCTTGGGAGAGACCCAGTACTTC.

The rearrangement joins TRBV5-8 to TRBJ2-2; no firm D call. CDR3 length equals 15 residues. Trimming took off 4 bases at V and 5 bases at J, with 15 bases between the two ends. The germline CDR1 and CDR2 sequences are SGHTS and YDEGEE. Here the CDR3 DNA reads TGTGCCAGCAGCCCGTCAGCAGGTGTGACCGGGGAGCTGTTTTTT. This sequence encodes CASSPSAGVTGELFF.

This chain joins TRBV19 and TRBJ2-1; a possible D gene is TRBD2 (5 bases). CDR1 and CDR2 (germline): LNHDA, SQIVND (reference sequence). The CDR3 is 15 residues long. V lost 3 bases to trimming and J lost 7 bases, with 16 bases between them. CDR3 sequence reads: CASSIPGIRVNEQFF. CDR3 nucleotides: TGTGCCAGTAGTATCCCGGGAATTCGGGTAAATGAGCAGTTCTTC.

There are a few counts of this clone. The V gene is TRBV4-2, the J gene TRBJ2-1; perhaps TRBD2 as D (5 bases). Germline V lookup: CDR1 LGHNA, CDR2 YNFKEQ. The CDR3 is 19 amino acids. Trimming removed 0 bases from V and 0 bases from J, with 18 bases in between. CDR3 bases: TGTGCCAGCAGCCAAGATCGAAGTTTCGTGGAGGACTCCTACAATGAGCAGTTCTTC. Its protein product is CASSQDRSFVEDSYNEQFF.